This TCR beta chain was sequenced in a study of CD8 T cell repertoires and HIV-1 epitope variants. Method: immunoSEQ multiplex PCR; TCRdb's copy keeps in-frame clones and lacks some. Here the sample spans thousands of clones, approximately 65% being singletons. Trimming cost V 1 base and J 7 bases; bases outside gene matches: 3. This CDR3 has 13 residues. In germline, CDR1 is SEHNR, CDR2 FQNEAQ (reference sequence). On this clone: Its specificity is not known.

The receptor was derived from a male donor with HIV. The specimen was cultured CD8+ T cells derived from PBMCs. This chain joins TRBV7-9 and TRBJ1-1; 7 nucleotides line up with TRBD1. The DNA for the CDR3 is TGTGCCAGCAGCTTAGACAGGGGAAATGAAGCTTTCTTT. Translating it yields CASSLDRGNEAFF.